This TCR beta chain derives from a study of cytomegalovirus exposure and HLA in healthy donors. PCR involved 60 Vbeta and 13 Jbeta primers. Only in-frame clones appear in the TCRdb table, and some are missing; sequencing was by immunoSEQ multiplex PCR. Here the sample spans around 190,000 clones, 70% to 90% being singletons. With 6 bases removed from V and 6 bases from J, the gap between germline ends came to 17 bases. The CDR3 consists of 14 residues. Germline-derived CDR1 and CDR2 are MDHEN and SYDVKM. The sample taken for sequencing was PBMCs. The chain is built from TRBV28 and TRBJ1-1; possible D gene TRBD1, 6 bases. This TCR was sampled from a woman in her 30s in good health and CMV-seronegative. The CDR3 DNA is TGTGCCAGCAGGATCCCGGGACACTCATCTGAAGCTTTCTTT. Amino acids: CASRIPGHSSEAFF.